The 13 T cell receptor beta chains below come from one sample, sequenced in a study of cytomegalovirus exposure and HLA in healthy donors. PCR primers comprised 60 Vbeta and 13 Jbeta primers. TCRdb's table, derived via immunoSEQ multiplex PCR, lists solely in-frame clones and lacks some. The sample shows about 200,000 clones, about 80% of them seen only once. The sample comprised PBMCs. The receptors here all came from a woman in her twenties or thirties in good health and CMV-seronegative.

The chain joins TRBV5-1 to TRBJ1-2, with D perhaps matching TRBD1 (6 bases). V was cut by 4 bases and J by 1 base, with 17 bases left in between. There are 16 residues in the CDR3. Germline CDR1 SGHRS, CDR2 YFSETQ. The CDR3 loop reads CASSKPGHQFNYGYTF. In nucleotides, the CDR3 is TGCGCCAGCAGCAAGCCGGGACACCAATTTAACTATGGCTACACCTTC.

This clone turned up a few times. V usage is TRBV27 and J usage is TRBJ2-2; D gene unclear. CDR1 is MNHEY and CDR2 is SMNVEV in the germline V gene (reference sequence). V dropped 6 bases and J dropped 2 bases, with 13 bases sitting between them. This CDR3 spans 15 amino acids. The CDR3 DNA follows: TGTGCCAGCAGGCTAGATAGGATTAACACCGGGGAGCTGTTTTTT. Translating gives CASRLDRINTGELFF.

The V and J genes are TRBV10-2 and TRBJ1-1, with a tentative D call TRBD1 (5 bases). The CDR3 is 14 amino acids. CDR1 is WSHSY and CDR2 is SAAADI in the germline V gene. Trimming removed 4 bases from V and 3 bases from J, with 12 bases in between. CDR3 residues: CASSGGTPYTEAFF. The CDR3 nucleotides are TGCGCCAGCAGTGGCGGGACCCCTTACACTGAAGCTTTCTTT.

This clone was seen a few times. The V call is TRBV19, the J call TRBJ2-2, with D maybe TRBD1 (5 bases). V dropped 2 bases and J dropped 6 bases, with 16 bases sitting between them. There are 16 residues in the CDR3. Germline V gene sequence: CDR1 LNHDA, CDR2 SQIVND (reference sequence). The CDR3 here is CASSISSLGLAGELFF. The CDR3 region has the DNA TGTGCCAGTAGTATATCGTCGCTGGGGCTCGCCGGGGAGCTGTTTTTT.

The rearrangement links TRBV10-2 to TRBJ2-3, with 11 bases lining up with TRBD2. V shed 6 bases, J shed 2 bases, and the junction held 7 bases outside the gene matches. Germline CDR1 reads WSHSY; CDR2 reads SAAADI. This CDR3 has 16 residues. The CDR3 reads CASRPLAGVFTDTQYF. CDR3 DNA sequence: TGCGCCAGCAGGCCACTAGCGGGAGTGTTCACAGATACGCAGTATTTT.

This clone was seen a few times. This sequence joins TRBV7-9 and TRBJ1-1; a weak D match, TRBD1 (6 bases). The germline V and J ends were trimmed by 5 bases and 5 bases, with 9 bases remaining between them. The CDR3 contains 12 residues. Germline CDR1 SEHNR, CDR2 FQNEAQ (reference sequence). CDR3 nucleotides: TGTGCCAGCAGCGCCGGGACAACTGAAGCTTTCTTT. It is translated as CASSAGTTEAFF.

The V and J genes are TRBV7-3 and TRBJ1-1; a possible D gene is TRBD1 (5 bases). The CDR3 is 14 amino acids. Per the germline V gene, CDR1 is SGHTA and CDR2 is FQGTGA. The V end lost 4 bases, the J end lost 6 bases, and 15 bases lay between the germline ends. CDR3 in amino acids: CASSSGRENPEAFF. CDR3 nucleotide sequence: TGTGCCAGCAGCTCGGGACGGGAGAATCCTGAAGCTTTCTTT. Supplemented by reference TRBV7-3 and TRBJ1-1, the full variable domain reads GAGVSQTPSNKVTEKGKYVELRCDPISGHTALYWYRQSLGQGPEFLIYFQGTGAADDSGLPNDRFFAVRPEGSVSTLKIQRTERGDSAVYLCASSSGRENPEAFFGQGTRLTVV.

This chain uses TRBV5-4 with TRBJ2-2, with D possibly matching TRBD1 (6 bases). CDR1 and CDR2 (germline): SGHNT, YYREEE (reference sequence). The CDR3 contains 15 residues. The germline V and J ends were trimmed by 4 bases and 7 bases, with 17 bases remaining between them. This CDR3 is CASSPGTHSLGELFF. CDR3 nucleotide sequence: TGTGCCAGCAGCCCCGGGACACACAGTCTCGGGGAGCTGTTTTTT.

A word on this clone: One end of the junction fails to match germline, which may point to a read error. The sample has other DNA sequences that encode this CDR3 too. The V call is TRBV9, the J call TRBJ2-2, with TRBD2 identical over 7 bases. Looked up from germline, CDR1 is SGDLS and CDR2 is YYNGEE. This CDR3 has 14 residues. CDR3 in DNA: TGTGCCAGCAGCGTAGTAGCGGGCACCGGGGAGCTGTTCTTT. This sequence encodes CASSVVAGTGELFF.

V gene TRBV7-2 combines with J gene TRBJ1-5; TRBD1 agrees at 9 bases. Trimming cost V 6 bases and J 4 bases; bases outside gene matches: 4. This CDR3 contains 14 residues. CDR1 and CDR2 (germline): SGHTA, FQGNSA. CDR3 protein: CASSWTGANQPQHF. The DNA of the CDR3 is TGTGCCAGCAGTTGGACAGGGGCGAATCAGCCCCAGCATTTT. The complete variable domain, with remaining parts taken from reference TRBV7-2 and TRBJ1-5, reads GAGVSQSPSNKVTEKGKDVELRCDPISGHTALYWYRQSLGQGLEFLIYFQGNSAPDKSGLPSDRFSAERTGGSVSTLTIQRTQQEDSAVYLCASSWTGANQPQHFGDGTRLSIL.

The CDR3 DNA is TGTGCCATCAGTCGTCGAGAAGGGGGACAAGAGACCCAGTACTTC. It codes for CAISRREGGQETQYF. This chain joins TRBV10-3 and TRBJ2-5, with TRBD1 as a possible D gene (6 bases). Germline CDR1 is ENHRY and CDR2 is SYGVKD. The CDR3 has 15 residues. V lost 5 bases, J lost 2 bases, and 15 bases lay in between.

The chain recombines TRBV7-9 with TRBJ1-6; 7 positions match TRBD1. Germline CDR1 and CDR2: SEHNR and FQNEAQ (reference sequence). The V and J ends lost 5 bases and 8 bases, in that order; junction bases with no gene match: 9. This CDR3 is 15 amino acids long. The CDR3 nucleotides read TGTGCCAGCAGCCCGACAGGGCCGGGGGATTCACCCCTCCACTTT. It specifies CASSPTGPGDSPLHF.

The V gene is TRBV2, the J gene TRBJ2-7; D might be TRBD1 (5 bases). The ends were cut back, 10 bases at V and 0 bases at J, with 7 bases in the middle. Germline values: CDR1 SNHLY, CDR2 FYNNEI. The CDR3 has 11 amino acids. CDR3 bases: TGTGCCATAGACAGCTCCTACGAGCAGTACTTC. Amino acid sequence: CAIDSSYEQYF.